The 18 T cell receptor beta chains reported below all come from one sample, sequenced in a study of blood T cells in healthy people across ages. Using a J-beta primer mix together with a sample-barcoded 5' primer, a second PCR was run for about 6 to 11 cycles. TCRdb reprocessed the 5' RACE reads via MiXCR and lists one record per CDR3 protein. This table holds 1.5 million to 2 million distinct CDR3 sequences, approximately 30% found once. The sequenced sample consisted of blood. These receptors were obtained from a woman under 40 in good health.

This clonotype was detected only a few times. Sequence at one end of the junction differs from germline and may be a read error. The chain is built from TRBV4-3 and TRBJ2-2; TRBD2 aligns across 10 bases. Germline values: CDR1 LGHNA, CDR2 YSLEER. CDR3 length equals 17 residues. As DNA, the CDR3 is TGCGCCAGCAGCCAAGATCCTAGCGGGAGCAACACCGGGGAGCGGTTTTTT. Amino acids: CASSQDPSGSNTGERFF.

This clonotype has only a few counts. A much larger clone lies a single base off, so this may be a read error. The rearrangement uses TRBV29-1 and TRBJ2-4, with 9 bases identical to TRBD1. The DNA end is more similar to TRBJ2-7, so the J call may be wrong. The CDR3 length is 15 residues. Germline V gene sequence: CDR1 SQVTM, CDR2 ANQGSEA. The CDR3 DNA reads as TGCAGCGTTTTCCTACAGGGGGCCGCCTCCTACGAGCAGTACTTC. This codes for CSVFLQGAASYEQYF.

The CDR3 loop is CAIMGGVDTEAFF. Written as DNA, the CDR3 is TGTGCCATCATGGGCGGGGTGGACACTGAAGCTTTCTTT. The V and J genes are TRBV10-3 and TRBJ1-1; the D is unclear. This CDR3 is built from 13 residues. Germline V gene data show CDR1 as ENHRY and CDR2 as SYGVKD. Between the trimmed V and J ends, which lost 7 bases and 3 bases, there was a span of 12 bases.

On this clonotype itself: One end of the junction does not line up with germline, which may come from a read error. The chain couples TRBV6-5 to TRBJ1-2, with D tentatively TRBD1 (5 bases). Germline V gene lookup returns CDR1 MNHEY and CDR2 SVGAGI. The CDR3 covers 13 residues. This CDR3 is CASRPQENYGYTF. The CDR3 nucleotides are TGTGCCAGCAGGCCACAGGAGAACTATGGCTATACCTTC.

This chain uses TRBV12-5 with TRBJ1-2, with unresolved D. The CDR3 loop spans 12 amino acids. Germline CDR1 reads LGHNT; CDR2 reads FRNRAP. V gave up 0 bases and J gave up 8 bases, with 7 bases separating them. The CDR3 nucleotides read TGTGCTAGTGGTTTGGTACGAGGAGGCTACACCTTC. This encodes CASGLVRGGYTF.

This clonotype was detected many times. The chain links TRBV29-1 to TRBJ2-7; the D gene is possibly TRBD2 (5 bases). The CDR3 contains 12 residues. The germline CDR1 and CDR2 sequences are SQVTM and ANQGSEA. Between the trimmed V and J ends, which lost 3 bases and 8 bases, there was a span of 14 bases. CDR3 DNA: TGCAGCGTTGAGCTCGGTGGAGGCAAGCAGTACTTC. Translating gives CSVELGGGKQYF.

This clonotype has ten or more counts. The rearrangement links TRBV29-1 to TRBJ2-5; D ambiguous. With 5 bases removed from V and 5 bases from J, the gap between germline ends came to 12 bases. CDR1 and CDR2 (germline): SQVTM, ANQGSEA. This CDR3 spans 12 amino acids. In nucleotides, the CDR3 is TGCAGCGTTCCTGGGCCAGAGGAGACCCAGTACTTC. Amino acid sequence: CSVPGPEETQYF.

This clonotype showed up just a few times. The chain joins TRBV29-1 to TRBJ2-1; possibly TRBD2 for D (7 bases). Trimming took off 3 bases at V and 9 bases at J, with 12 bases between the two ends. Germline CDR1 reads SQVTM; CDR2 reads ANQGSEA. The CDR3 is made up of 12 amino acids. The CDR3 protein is CSVEGGAGEQFF. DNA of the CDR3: TGCAGCGTTGAGGGGGGGGCGGGTGAGCAGTTCTTC.

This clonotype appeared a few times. The CDR3 nucleotides are TGTGCCAGCGGCCCATGGGGACAGGAGAACACTGAAGCTTTCTTT. Residues: CASGPWGQENTEAFF. The chain joins TRBV2 to TRBJ1-1; 8 bases map to TRBD1. The CDR3 has 15 residues. Trimming took 8 bases from V and 1 from J; bases not matched to a gene: 9. Germline-derived CDR1 and CDR2 are SNHLY and FYNNEI.

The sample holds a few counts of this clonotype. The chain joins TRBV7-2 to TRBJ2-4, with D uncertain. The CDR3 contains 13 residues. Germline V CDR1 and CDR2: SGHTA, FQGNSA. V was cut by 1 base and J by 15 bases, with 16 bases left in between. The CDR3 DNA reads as TGTGCCAGCAGCTTAGTAGACGCTGCCGTCAGGTACTTC. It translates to CASSLVDAAVRYF.

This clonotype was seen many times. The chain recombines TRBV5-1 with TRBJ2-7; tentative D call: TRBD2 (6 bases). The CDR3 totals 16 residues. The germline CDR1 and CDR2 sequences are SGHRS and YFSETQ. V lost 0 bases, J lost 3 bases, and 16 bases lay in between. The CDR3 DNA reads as TGCGCCAGCAGCTTGGGGAGGGGTTCCCTCCTCTACGAGCAGTACTTC. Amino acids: CASSLGRGSLLYEQYF.

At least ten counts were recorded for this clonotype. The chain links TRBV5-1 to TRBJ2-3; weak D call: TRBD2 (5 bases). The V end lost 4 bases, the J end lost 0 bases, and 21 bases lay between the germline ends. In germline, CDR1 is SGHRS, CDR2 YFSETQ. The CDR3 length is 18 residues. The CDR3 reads CASSRKLASRDSTDTQYF. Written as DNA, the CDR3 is TGCGCCAGCAGCAGAAAACTGGCTAGCAGAGACAGCACAGATACGCAGTATTTT.

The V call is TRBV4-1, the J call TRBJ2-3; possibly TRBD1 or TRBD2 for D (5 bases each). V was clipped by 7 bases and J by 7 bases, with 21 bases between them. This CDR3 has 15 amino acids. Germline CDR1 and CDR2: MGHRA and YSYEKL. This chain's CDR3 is CASTSHGTPKNTQYF. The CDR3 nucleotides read TGCGCCAGCACTTCTCACGGGACCCCCAAAAATACGCAGTATTTT.

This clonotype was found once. CDR3 coding DNA: TGCGCCAGCAGGATAGGGGGCGCAGGGGACACTGAAGCTTTCTTT. Protein product: CASRIGGAGDTEAFF. The rearrangement links TRBV5-1 to TRBJ1-1, with TRBD1 matching over 7 bases. Germline V gene data show CDR1 as SGHRS and CDR2 as YFSETQ. This CDR3 comprises 15 residues. Trimming at V came to 5 bases and at J to 3 bases, leaving 10 bases not matched to a gene. The variable domain in full, with the rest retrieved from reference TRBV5-1 and TRBJ1-1, is KAGVTQTPRYLIKTRGQQVTLSCSPISGHRSVSWYQQTPGQGLQFLFEYFSETQRNKGNFPGRFSGRQFSNSRSEMNVSTLELGDSALYLCASRIGGAGDTEAFFGQGTRLTVV.

For the CDR3, the DNA is TGTGCCACCAGTGACCCGGGACAGCACTATGGCTACACCTTC. This codes for CATSDPGQHYGYTF. The V call is TRBV24-1, the J call TRBJ1-2; 7 bases agree with TRBD1. CDR1 and CDR2 from the germline V gene are KGHDR and SFDVKD. The CDR3 runs 14 residues. V dropped 4 bases and J dropped 3; count of bases not matched to a gene: 4.

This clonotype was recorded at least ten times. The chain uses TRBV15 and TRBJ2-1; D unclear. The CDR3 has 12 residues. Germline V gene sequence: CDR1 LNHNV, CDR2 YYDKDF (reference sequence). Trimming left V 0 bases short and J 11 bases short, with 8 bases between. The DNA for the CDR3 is TGTGCCACCAGCAGAGACGCCCGTAAGCAGTTCTTC. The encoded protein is CATSRDARKQFF.

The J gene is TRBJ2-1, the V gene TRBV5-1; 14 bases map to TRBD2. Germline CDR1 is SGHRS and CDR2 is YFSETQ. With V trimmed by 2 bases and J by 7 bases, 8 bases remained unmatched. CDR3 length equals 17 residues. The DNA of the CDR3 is TGCGCCAGCAGCTTCCTTGGACTAGCGGGGGGTTTTAATGAGCAGTTCTTC. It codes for CASSFLGLAGGFNEQFF.

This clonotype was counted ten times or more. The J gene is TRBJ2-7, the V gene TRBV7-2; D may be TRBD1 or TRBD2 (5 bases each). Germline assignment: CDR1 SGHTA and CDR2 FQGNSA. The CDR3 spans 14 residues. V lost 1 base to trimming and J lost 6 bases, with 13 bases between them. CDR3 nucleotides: TGTGCCAGCAGCTTAGATTGGGGGTCGGGCGAGCAGTACTTC. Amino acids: CASSLDWGSGEQYF. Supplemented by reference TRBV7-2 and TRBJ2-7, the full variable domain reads GAGVSQSPSNKVTEKGKDVELRCDPISGHTALYWYRQSLGQGLEFLIYFQGNSAPDKSGLPSDRFSAERTGGSVSTLTIQRTQQEDSAVYLCASSLDWGSGEQYFGPGTRLTVT.